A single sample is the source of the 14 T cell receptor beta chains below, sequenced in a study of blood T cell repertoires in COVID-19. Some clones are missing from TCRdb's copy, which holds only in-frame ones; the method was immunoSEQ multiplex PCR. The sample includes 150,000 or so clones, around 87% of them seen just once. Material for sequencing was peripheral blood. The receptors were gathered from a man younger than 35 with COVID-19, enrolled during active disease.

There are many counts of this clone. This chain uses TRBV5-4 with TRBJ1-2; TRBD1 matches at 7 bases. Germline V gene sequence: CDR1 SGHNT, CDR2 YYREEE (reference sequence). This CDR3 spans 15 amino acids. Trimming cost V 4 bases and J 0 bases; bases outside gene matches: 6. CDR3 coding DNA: TGTGCCAGCAGCCGAGACAGGGCTGCTAACTATGGCTACACCTTC. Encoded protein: CASSRDRAANYGYTF.

The CDR3 sequence: CASSLGAGREAFF. The CDR3 nucleotides are TGTGCCAGCAGTTTAGGAGCAGGGCGTGAAGCTTTCTTT. This chain joins TRBV12-3 or TRBV12-4 and TRBJ1-1, with D possibly being TRBD1 (5 bases). V lost 1 base, J lost 7 bases, and 10 bases lay in between. CDR3 size: 13 residues.

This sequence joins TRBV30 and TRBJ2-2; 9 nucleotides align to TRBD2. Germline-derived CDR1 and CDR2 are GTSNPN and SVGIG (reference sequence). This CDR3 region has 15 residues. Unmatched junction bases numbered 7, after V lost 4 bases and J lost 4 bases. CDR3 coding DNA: TGTGCCTGGATGGGGCTGGGACTAGCCACCGGGGAGCTGTTTTTT. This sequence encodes CAWMGLGLATGELFF.

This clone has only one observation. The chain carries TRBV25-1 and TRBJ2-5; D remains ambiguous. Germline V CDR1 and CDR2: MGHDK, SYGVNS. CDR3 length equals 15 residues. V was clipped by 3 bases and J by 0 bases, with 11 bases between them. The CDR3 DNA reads TGTGCCAGCAGTGACCTGGGCCCCCACCAAGAGACCCAGTACTTC. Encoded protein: CASSDLGPHQETQYF.

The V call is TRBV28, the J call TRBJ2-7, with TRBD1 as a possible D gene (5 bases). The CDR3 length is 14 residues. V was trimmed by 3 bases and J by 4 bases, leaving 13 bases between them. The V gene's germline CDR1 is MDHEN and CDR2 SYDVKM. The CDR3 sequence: CASSFRGAAYEQYF. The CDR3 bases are TGTGCCAGCAGTTTCCGTGGGGCGGCGTACGAGCAGTACTTC.

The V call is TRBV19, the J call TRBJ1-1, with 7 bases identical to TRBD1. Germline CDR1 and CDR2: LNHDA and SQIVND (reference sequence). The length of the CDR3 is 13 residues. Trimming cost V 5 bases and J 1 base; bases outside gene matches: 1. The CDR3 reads CASSDRENTEAFF. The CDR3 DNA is TGTGCCAGTAGTGACAGGGAGAACACTGAAGCTTTCTTT.

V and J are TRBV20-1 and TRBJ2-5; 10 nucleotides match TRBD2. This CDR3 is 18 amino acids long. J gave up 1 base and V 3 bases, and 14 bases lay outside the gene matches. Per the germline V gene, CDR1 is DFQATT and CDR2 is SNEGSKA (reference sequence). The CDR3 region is CSASVEVTSGAPQETQYF. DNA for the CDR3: TGCAGTGCTAGTGTAGAGGTTACTAGCGGGGCCCCCCAAGAGACCCAGTACTTC.

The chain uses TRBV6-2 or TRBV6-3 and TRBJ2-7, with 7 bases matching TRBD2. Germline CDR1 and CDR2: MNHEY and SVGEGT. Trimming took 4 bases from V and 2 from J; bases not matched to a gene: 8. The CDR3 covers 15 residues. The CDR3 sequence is CASSLTTSVTYEQYF. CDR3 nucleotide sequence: TGTGCCAGCAGTTTGACAACTAGCGTAACCTACGAGCAGTACTTC.

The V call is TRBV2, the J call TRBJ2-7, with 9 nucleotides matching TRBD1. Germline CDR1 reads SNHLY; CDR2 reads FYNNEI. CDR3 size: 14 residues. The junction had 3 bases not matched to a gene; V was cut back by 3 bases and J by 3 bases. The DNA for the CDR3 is TGTGCCAGCAGTGAGGGACAGGGTATCTACGAGCAGTACTTC. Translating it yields CASSEGQGIYEQYF. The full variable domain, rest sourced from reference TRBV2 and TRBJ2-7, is EPEVTQTPSHQVTQMGQEVILRCVPISNHLYFYWYRQILGQKVEFLVSFYNNEISEKSEIFDDQFSVERPDGSNFTLKIRSTKLEDSAMYFCASSEGQGIYEQYFGPGTRLTVT.

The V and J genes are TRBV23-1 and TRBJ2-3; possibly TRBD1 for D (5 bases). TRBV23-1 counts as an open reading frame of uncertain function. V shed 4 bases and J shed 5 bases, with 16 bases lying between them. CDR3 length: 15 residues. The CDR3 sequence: CASSPMTRAEDTQYF. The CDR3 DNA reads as TGCGCCAGCAGTCCGATGACCAGGGCAGAAGATACGCAGTATTTT.

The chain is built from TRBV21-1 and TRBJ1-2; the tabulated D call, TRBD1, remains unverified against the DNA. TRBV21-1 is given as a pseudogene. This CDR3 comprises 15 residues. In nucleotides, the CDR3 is TGTGCCAGCAGAGACGGGGACAGGGATAGCTATGGCTACACCTTC. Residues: CASRDGDRDSYGYTF.

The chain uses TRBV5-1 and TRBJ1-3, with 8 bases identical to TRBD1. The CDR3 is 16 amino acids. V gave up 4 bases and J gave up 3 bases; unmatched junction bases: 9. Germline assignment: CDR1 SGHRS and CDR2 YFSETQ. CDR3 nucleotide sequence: TGCGCCAGCAGCCAGAGGACAGGGACAATTGGAAACACCATATATTTT. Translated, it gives CASSQRTGTIGNTIYF.

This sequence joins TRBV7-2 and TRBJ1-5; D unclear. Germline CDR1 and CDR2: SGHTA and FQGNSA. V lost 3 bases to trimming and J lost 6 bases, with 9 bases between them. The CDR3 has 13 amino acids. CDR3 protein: CASSFGERQPQHF. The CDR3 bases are TGTGCCAGCAGCTTCGGGGAACGTCAGCCCCAGCATTTT.

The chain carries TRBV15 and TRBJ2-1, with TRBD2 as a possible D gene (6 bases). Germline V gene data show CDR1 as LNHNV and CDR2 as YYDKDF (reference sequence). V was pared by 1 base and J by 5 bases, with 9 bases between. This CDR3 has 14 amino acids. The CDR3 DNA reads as TGTGCCACCAGCAGAGGAGGGGAGGACAATGAGCAGTTCTTC. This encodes CATSRGGEDNEQFF. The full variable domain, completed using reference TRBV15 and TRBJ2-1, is DAMVIQNPRYQVTQFGKPVTLSCSQTLNHNVMYWYQQKSSQAPKLLFHYYDKDFNNEADTPDNFQSRRPNTSFCFLDIRSPGLGDTAMYLCATSRGGEDNEQFFGPGTRLTVL.